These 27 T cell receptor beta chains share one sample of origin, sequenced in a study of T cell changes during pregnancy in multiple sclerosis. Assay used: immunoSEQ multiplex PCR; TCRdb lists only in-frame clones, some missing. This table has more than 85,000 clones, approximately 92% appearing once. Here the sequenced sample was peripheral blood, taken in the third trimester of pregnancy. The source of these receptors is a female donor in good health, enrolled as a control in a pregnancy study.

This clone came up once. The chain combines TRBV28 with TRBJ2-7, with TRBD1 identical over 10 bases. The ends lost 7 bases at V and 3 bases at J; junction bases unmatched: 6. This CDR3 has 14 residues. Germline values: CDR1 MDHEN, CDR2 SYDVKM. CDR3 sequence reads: CASTETGGGYEQYF. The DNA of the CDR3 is TGTGCCAGCACCGAGACAGGGGGCGGCTACGAGCAGTACTTC.

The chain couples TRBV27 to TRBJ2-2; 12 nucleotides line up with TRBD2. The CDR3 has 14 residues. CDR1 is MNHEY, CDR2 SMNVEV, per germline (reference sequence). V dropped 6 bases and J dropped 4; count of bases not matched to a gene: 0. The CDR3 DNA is TGTGCCAGCAGACTAGCGGGAGGCACCGGGGAGCTGTTTTTT. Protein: CASRLAGGTGELFF.

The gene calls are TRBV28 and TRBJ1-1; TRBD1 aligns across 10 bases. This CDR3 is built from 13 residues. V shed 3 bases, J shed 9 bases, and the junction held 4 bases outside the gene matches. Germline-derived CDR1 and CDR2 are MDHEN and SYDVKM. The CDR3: CASSLGQGFQAFF. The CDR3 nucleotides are TGTGCCAGCAGTTTGGGACAGGGGTTTCAAGCTTTCTTT.

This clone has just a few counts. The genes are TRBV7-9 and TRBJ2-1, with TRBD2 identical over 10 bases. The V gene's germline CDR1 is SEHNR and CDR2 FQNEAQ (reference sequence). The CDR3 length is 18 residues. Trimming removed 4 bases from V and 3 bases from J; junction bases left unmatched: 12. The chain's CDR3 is CASSSLRLAGDFYNEQFF. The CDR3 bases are TGTGCCAGCAGCTCCCTTCGCCTAGCGGGAGATTTCTACAATGAGCAGTTCTTC.

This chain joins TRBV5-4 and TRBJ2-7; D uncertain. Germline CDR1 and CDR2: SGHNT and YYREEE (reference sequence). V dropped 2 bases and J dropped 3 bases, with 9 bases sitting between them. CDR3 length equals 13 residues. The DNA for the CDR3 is TGTGCCAGCAGCTTCTGGCAGAACTACGAGCAGTACTTC. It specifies CASSFWQNYEQYF.

CDR3 nucleotide sequence: TGTGCCAGCAGTTCCCCCCGGGTCGCGGGTCAAGAGACCCAGTACTTC. This gives the protein CASSSPRVAGQETQYF. This chain links TRBV6-5 with TRBJ2-5, with D perhaps matching TRBD2 (5 bases). The length of the CDR3 is 16 residues. The germline V gene encodes CDR1 MNHEY and CDR2 SVGAGI. V lost 4 bases to trimming and J lost 2 bases, with 17 bases between them.

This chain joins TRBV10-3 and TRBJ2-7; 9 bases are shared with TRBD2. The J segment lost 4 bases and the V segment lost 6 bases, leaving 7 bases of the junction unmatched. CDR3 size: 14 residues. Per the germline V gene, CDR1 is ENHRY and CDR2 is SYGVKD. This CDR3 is CAISKGLAEYEQYF. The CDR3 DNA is TGTGCCATCAGCAAGGGACTAGCAGAGTACGAGCAGTACTTC.

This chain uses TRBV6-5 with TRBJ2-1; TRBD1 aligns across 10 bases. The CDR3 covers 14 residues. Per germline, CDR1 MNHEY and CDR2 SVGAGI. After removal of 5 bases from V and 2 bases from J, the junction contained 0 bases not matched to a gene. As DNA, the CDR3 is TGTGCCAGCAGTGGACAGGGGGCCTACAATGAGCAGTTCTTC. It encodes CASSGQGAYNEQFF.

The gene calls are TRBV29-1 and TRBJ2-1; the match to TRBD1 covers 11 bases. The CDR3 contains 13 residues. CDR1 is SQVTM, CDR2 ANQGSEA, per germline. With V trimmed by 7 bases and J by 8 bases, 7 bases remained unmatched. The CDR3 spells CSGTGGDLDEQFF. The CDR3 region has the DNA TGCAGCGGGACAGGGGGCGATTTGGATGAGCAGTTCTTC.

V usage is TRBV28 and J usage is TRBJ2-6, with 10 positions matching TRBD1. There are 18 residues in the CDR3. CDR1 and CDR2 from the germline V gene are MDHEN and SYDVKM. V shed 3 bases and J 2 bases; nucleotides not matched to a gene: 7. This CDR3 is CASSLLGQGLPGANVLTF. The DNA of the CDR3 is TGTGCCAGCAGTTTGTTGGGACAGGGGTTGCCTGGGGCCAACGTCCTGACTTTC. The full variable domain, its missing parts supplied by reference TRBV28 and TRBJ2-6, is DVKVTQSSRYLVKRTGEKVFLECVQDMDHENMFWYRQDPGLGLRLIYFSYDVKMKEKGDIPEGYSVSREKKERFSLILESASTNQTSMYLCASSLLGQGLPGANVLTFGAGSRLTVL.

The CDR3 sequence is CAWRFPGLETNEQFF. The CDR3 coding sequence is TGTGCCTGGAGATTCCCAGGACTAGAGACCAATGAGCAGTTCTTC. This sequence joins TRBV30 and TRBJ2-1; 7 nucleotides agree with TRBD2. The CDR3 is 15 residues long. Germline V gene sequence: CDR1 GTSNPN, CDR2 SVGIG (reference sequence). The V and J ends lost 3 bases and 6 bases, in that order; junction bases with no gene match: 11.

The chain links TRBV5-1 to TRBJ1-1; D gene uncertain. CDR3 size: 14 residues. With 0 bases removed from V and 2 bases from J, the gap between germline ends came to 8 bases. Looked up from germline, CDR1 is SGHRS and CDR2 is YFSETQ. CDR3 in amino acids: CASSLDALNTEAFF. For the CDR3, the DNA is TGCGCCAGCAGCTTGGATGCCCTAAACACTGAAGCTTTCTTT.

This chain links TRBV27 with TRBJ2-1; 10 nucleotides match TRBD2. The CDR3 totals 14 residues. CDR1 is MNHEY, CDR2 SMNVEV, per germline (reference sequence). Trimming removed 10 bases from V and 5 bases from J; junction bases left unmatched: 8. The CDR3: CATRAGGVNNEQFF. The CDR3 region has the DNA TGTGCCACCAGAGCGGGAGGGGTCAACAATGAGCAGTTCTTC.

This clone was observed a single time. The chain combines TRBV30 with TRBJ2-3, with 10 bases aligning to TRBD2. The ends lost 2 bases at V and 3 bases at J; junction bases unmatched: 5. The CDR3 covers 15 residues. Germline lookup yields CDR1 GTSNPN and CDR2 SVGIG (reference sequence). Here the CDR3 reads CAWSQGLADTDTQYF. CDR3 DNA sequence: TGTGCCTGGAGTCAAGGACTAGCGGATACAGATACGCAGTATTTT.

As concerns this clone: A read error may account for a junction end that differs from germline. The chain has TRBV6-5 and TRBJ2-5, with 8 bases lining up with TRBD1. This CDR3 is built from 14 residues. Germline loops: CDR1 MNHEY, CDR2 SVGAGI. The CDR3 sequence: CASSYYPGQENQYF. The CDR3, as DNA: TGTGCCAGCAGTTACTATCCGGGACAGGAGAACCAGTACTTC.

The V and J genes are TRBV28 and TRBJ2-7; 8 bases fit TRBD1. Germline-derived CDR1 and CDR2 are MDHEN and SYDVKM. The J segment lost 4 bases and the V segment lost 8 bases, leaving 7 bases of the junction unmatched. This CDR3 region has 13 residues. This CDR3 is CASGQGTRYEQYF. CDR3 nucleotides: TGTGCCAGCGGACAGGGTACGAGATACGAGCAGTACTTC. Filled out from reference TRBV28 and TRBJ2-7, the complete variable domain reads DVKVTQSSRYLVKRTGEKVFLECVQDMDHENMFWYRQDPGLGLRLIYFSYDVKMKEKGDIPEGYSVSREKKERFSLILESASTNQTSMYLCASGQGTRYEQYFGPGTRLTVT.

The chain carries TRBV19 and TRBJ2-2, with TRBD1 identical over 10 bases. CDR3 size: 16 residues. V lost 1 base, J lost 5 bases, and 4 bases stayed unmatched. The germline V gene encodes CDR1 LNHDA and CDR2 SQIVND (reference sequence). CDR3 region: CASSIGGTGVTGELFF. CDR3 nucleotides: TGTGCCAGTAGTATAGGGGGGACAGGGGTTACCGGGGAGCTGTTTTTT.

CDR3 nucleotide sequence: TGTGCCAGCAGCCCCGGACAGCGCGATGGCTACACCTTC. Translation gives CASSPGQRDGYTF. The chain links TRBV7-2 to TRBJ1-2; TRBD1 is a possible D gene (6 bases). The CDR3 is 13 amino acids. The V and J ends lost 5 bases and 6 bases respectively, with 13 bases between them. The V gene's germline CDR1 is SGHTA and CDR2 FQGNSA.

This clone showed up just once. The CDR3 DNA reads as TGTGCCAGCCACGGGACAGGGATCTACGAGCAGTACTTC. It specifies CASHGTGIYEQYF. V and J are TRBV2 and TRBJ2-7; 9 bases fit TRBD1. Germline trimming cut 8 bases from V and 3 bases from J; bases unmatched to any gene: 5. CDR3 length: 13 residues. Per the germline V gene, CDR1 is SNHLY and CDR2 is FYNNEI. Supplemented by reference TRBV2 and TRBJ2-7, the full variable domain reads EPEVTQTPSHQVTQMGQEVILRCVPISNHLYFYWYRQILGQKVEFLVSFYNNEISEKSEIFDDQFSVERPDGSNFTLKIRSTKLEDSAMYFCASHGTGIYEQYFGPGTRLTVT.

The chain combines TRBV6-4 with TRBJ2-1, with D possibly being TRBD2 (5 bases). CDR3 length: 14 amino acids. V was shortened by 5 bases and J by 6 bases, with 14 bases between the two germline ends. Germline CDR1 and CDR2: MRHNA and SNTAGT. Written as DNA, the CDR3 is TGTGCCAGCAGTAGACTATTTTTTTCCAATGAGCAGTTCTTC. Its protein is CASSRLFFSNEQFF.

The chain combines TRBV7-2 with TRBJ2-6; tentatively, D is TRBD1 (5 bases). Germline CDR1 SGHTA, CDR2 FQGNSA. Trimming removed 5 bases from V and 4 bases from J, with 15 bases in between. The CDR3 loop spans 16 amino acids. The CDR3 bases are TGTGCCAGCAGCCAGGGATTTGGGTTAGGGGCCAACGTCCTGACTTTC. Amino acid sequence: CASSQGFGLGANVLTF.

The CDR3 bases are TGTGCCAGCTCACCCCAGGAAGGGAGGGAGTACGAGCAGTACTTC. This codes for CASSPQEGREYEQYF. The V call is TRBV18, the J call TRBJ2-7; TRBD2 agrees at 7 bases. Germline assignment: CDR1 KGHSH and CDR2 LQKENI. This CDR3 contains 15 residues. J gave up 4 bases and V 3 bases, and 9 bases lay outside the gene matches. Filled out from reference TRBV18 and TRBJ2-7, the complete variable domain reads NAGVMQNPRHLVRRRGQEARLRCSPMKGHSHVYWYRQLPEEGLKFMVYLQKENIIDESGMPKERFSAEFPKEGPSILRIQQVVRGDSAAYFCASSPQEGREYEQYFGPGTRLTVT.

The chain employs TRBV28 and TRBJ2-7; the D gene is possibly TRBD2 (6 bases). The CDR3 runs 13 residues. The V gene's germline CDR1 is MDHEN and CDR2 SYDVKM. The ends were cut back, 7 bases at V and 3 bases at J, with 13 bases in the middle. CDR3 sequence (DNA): TGTGCCAGCACCGATGGGGGGAGCTACGAGCAGTACTTC. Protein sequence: CASTDGGSYEQYF.

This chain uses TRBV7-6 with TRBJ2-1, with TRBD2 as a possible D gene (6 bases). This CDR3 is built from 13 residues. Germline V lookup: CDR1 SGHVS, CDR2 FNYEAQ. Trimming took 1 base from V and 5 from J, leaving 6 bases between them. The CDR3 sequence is CASSLGEDNEQFF. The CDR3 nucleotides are TGTGCCAGCAGCTTAGGGGAGGACAATGAGCAGTTCTTC.

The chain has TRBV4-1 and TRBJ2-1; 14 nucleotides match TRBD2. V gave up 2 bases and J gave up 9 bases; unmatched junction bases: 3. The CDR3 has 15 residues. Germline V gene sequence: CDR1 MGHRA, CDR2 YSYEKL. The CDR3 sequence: CASSQMGLAGVEQFF. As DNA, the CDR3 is TGCGCCAGCAGCCAAATGGGACTAGCGGGAGTTGAGCAGTTCTTC.

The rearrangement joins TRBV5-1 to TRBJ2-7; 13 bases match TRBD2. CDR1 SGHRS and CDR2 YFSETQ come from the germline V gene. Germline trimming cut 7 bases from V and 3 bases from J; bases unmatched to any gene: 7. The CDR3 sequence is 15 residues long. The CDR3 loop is CASRPGLAGFYEQYF. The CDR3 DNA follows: TGCGCCAGCCGACCGGGACTAGCGGGGTTCTACGAGCAGTACTTC.

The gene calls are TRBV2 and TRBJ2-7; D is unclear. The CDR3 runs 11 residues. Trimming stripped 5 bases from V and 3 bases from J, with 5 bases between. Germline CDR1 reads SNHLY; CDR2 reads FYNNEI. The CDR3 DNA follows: TGTGCCAGCAGTCCCATCTACGAGCAGTACTTC. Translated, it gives CASSPIYEQYF.